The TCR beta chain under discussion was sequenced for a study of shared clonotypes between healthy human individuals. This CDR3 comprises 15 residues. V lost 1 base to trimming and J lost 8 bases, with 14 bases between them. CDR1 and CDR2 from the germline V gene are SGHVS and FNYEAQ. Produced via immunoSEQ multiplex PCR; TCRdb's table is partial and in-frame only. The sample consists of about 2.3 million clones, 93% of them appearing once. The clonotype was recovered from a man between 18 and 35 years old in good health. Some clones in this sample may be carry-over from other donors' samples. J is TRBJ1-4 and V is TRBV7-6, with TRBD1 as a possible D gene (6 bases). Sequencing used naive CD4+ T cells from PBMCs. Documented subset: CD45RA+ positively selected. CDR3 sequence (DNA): TGTGCCAGCAGCTTAGTCGCAGGGGAGGGGGAAAAACTGTTTTTT. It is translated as CASSLVAGEGEKLFF. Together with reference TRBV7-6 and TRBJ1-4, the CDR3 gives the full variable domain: GAGVSQSPRYKVTKRGQDVALRCDPISGHVSLYWYRQALGQGPEFLTYFNYEAQQDKSGLPNDRFSAERPEGSISTLTIQRTEQRDSAMYRCASSLVAGEGEKLFFGSGTQLSVL.